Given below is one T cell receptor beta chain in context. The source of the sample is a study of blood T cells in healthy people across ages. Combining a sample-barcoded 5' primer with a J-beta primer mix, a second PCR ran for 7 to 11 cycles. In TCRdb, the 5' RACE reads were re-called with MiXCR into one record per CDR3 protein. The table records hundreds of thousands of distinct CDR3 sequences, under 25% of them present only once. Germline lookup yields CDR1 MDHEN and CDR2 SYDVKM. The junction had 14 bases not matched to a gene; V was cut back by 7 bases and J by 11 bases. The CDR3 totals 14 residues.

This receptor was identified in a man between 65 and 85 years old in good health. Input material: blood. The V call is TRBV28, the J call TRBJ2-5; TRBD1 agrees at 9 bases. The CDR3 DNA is TGTGCCAGCACCTCACCGGGACAGGGAGACGGGCAGTACTTC. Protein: CASTSPGQGDGQYF. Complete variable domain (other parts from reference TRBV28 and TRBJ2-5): DVKVTQSSRYLVKRTGEKVFLECVQDMDHENMFWYRQDPGLGLRLIYFSYDVKMKEKGDIPEGYSVSREKKERFSLILESASTNQTSMYLCASTSPGQGDGQYFGPGTRLLVL.